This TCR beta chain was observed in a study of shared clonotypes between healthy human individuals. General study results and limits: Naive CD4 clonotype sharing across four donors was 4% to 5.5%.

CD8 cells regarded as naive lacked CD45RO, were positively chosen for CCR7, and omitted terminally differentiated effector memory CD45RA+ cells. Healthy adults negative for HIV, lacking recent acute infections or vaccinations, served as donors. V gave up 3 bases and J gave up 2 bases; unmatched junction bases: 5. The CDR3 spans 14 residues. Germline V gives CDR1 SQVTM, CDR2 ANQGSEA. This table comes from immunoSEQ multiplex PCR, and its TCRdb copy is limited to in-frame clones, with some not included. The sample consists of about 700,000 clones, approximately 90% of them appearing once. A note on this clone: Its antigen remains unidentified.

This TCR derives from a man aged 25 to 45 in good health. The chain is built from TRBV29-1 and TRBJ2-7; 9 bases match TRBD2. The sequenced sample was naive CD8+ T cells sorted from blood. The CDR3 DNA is TGCAGCGTTGACGGGCTAGCGGGGACCTACGAGCAGTACTTC. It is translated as CSVDGLAGTYEQYF.